This T cell receptor beta chain emerged from a study of blood T cell repertoires in COVID-19. About the study: Samples of COVID-19 (acute and convalescent) were obtained from the United States, Italy and Spain. PBMCs, B-cell-depleted T cells, or T cells were the source of the cDNA or gDNA that made up the material.

In germline, CDR1 is SGHTA, CDR2 FQGNSA. The V and J ends lost 6 bases and 7 bases, in that order; junction bases with no gene match: 7. This CDR3 contains 14 residues. Authors' methods: Quantification of nucleated cells was approximated via reference gene primer amplification. Profiled with immunoSEQ multiplex PCR; TCRdb holds only in-frame clones, not every one. V, J and clone size are those of that table, while D and trimming were read from the DNA. Altogether under 70,000 clones are present, around 90% being singletons, with the ten largest covering around an eighth. The specimen was peripheral blood. The chain joins TRBV7-2 to TRBJ2-4; TRBD1 aligns across 9 bases. The receptor comes from a man between 60 and 70 years old with active COVID-19. The CDR3, as DNA: TGTGCCAGCAGTCTAGGACAGGGGTGGAACATTCAGTACTTC. Its protein is CASSLGQGWNIQYF.